One and the same sample provided the 2 T cell receptor beta chains below, sequenced in a study of T cell clonality in common variable immunodeficiency. Data came from immunoSEQ multiplex PCR; TCRdb stores just in-frame clones and leaves some out. The specimen has roughly 60,000 clones, none found just once. Sequencing was carried out using peripheral blood mononuclear cells. These receptor sequences come from a person between 18 and 69 years old in good health.

This clone appeared many times. The CDR3 goes on 3 residues after the read ends, and that part is filled in from the germline J gene. The chain combines TRBV11-3 with TRBJ2-7; D possibly corresponds to TRBD1 (6 bases). Germline assignment: CDR1 SGHNT and CDR2 YENEEA. The CDR3 sequence is 15 residues long. The CDR3 DNA, read in part, is TGTGCAAGTCGTACGAAGGGACACCTATTCTACGAG. It specifies CASRTKGHLFYE. The complete CDR3 sequence is CASRTKGHLFYEQYF. The whole variable domain, remainder taken from reference TRBV11-3 and TRBJ2-7, is EAGVVQSPRYKIIEKKQPVAFWCNPISGHNTLYWYLQNLGQGPELLIRYENEEAVDDSQLPKDRFSAERLKGVDSTLKIQPAELGDSAVYLCASRTKGHLFYEQYFGPGTRLTVT.

This clone was detected many times. CDR3 DNA, as far as it was read: TGTGCCAGCAGCTTAACAGCCTACGAG. It yields the protein CASSLTAYE. The complete CDR3 protein is CASSLTAYEQYF. The rearrangement joins TRBV7-9 to TRBJ2-7, with D unclear. The read gets to within 3 residues of the CDR3 end, and the germline J gene fills in the rest. V gave up 2 bases and J gave up 2 bases, with 4 bases separating them. Germline V CDR1 and CDR2: SEHNR, FQNEAQ (reference sequence). This CDR3 has 12 residues.